The clone carrying this TCR beta chain was seen more than once but under ten times. Its antigen is undetermined. CDR3 length: 15 residues. Germline CDR1 and CDR2: SGHKS and YYEKEE (reference sequence). V lost 1 base and J 4 bases, leaving 12 bases between the germline ends. These data belong to a study of T-cell memory formation after mild COVID-19. In the study overall: In these data, TCR clusters were largely donor specific.

In TCRdb, the 5' RACE reads were re-called with MiXCR into one record per CDR3 protein. The repertoire has more than 350,000 distinct CDR3 sequences, approximately 15% of them found once; the top ten carry 20% to 25%. Study-wide points: Whether second-wave clones peaking at day 37 were SARS-CoV-2 specific went unconfirmed. Later expanders leaned CD4+, whereas day 15 to 85 contracting clones were balanced CD4/CD8. Researchers found some responding clones in pre-infection memory, a sign that cross-reactive memory joined.

This sequence originates from a man in his late teens or twenties who had mild COVID-19 (a few samples of this study predate the infection). Cell type and time point are not known. The sequenced sample was PBMCs or a T cell subset sorted from them (not recorded which). The gene calls are TRBV5-5 and TRBJ1-5; no clear D. Written as DNA, the CDR3 is TGTGCCAGCAGCTTGATCCAATTCGGGAATCAGCCCCAGCATTTT. Translating gives CASSLIQFGNQPQHF.